The clone carrying this TCR beta chain was seen only once. Profiled with immunoSEQ multiplex PCR; TCRdb holds only in-frame clones, not every one. The table shows 80,000 to 100,000 clones, with approximately 90% occurring only once. This specimen belongs to a study of cytomegalovirus exposure and HLA in healthy donors. Trimming cost V 4 bases and J 6 bases, with 13 bases left between them. Germline V gives CDR1 SEHNR, CDR2 FQNEAQ (reference sequence). This CDR3 contains 15 residues. Material: PBMCs. This rearrangement joins TRBV7-9 to TRBJ1-6; no definite D call. The source is a man aged 25-45 years in good health and CMV-seronegative. DNA of the CDR3: TGTGCCAGCAGCTATCAGGAGGAGAGTAATTCACCCCTCCACTTT. Encoded protein: CASSYQEESNSPLHF.